The 20 T cell receptor beta chains presented below share a single source sample, sequenced in a study of blood T cell repertoires in COVID-19. Clones were sequenced by immunoSEQ multiplex PCR, and TCRdb holds only the in-frame ones, with some missing. Of a few hundred thousand clones listed, approximately 90% were seen once; the top ten hold roughly 1%. The sequenced material came from PBMCs or T cells enriched from blood (not recorded which). The receptors originated from a man aged 18 to 29 who had recovered from COVID-19.

The CDR3 DNA reads TGTGCCAGCAGCTTAGGGTCGGGGGGTCCGAACAATGAGCAGTTCTTC. Its protein is CASSLGSGGPNNEQFF. The chain recombines TRBV11-1 with TRBJ2-1, with 7 positions matching TRBD2. CDR1 is SGHAT and CDR2 is FQDESV in the germline V gene (reference sequence). There are 16 residues in the CDR3. J gave up 5 bases and V 1 base, and 8 bases lay outside the gene matches.

In its sample, this clone was seen a few times. The J gene is TRBJ1-2, the V gene TRBV20-1; D perhaps matches TRBD1 (5 bases). The CDR3 is made up of 11 amino acids. CDR1 is DFQATT and CDR2 is SNEGSKA in the germline V gene (reference sequence). V lost 4 bases to trimming and J lost 8 bases, with 11 bases between them. The CDR3 DNA reads TGCAGTGCTATGGGGCCAGGAGGCTACACCTTC. Its translation: CSAMGPGGYTF.

The chain carries TRBV27 and TRBJ1-5; tentatively, D is TRBD1 (5 bases). Germline assignment: CDR1 MNHEY and CDR2 SMNVEV (reference sequence). The ends were cut back, 2 bases at V and 7 bases at J, with 15 bases in the middle. The CDR3 is made up of 15 amino acids. CDR3 in DNA: TGTGCCAGCAGTTTAGTAGGTGGGGCATTCCAGCCCCAGCATTTT. Its translation: CASSLVGGAFQPQHF.

The rearrangement uses TRBV19 and TRBJ1-5, with TRBD1 as a possible D gene (5 bases). Trimming stripped 2 bases from V and 5 bases from J, with 19 bases between. CDR3 length equals 17 residues. Germline CDR1 reads LNHDA; CDR2 reads SQIVND (reference sequence). The CDR3 nucleotides are TGTGCCAGTAGTATAATACTCGGCGGGGCCAAAGATCAGCCCCAGCATTTT. This translates into CASSIILGGAKDQPQHF.

The chain uses TRBV2 and TRBJ1-5; D might be TRBD1 (5 bases). The CDR3 is made up of 14 amino acids. CDR1 and CDR2 from the germline V gene are SNHLY and FYNNEI. Trimming pared 7 bases from V and 4 bases from J, leaving 14 bases between. The CDR3 region is CASMIGAGNQPQHF. CDR3 nucleotide sequence: TGTGCCAGCATGATTGGGGCCGGGAATCAGCCCCAGCATTTT.

V is TRBV3-1 (or the pseudogene TRBV3-2) and J is TRBJ2-3; 8 bases match TRBD1. This CDR3 spans 15 amino acids. The ends lost 3 bases at V and 2 bases at J; junction bases unmatched: 4. Germline V lookup: CDR1 LGHDT, CDR2 YNNKEL (reference sequence). The CDR3 reads CASSHRGRDTDTQYF. The CDR3 nucleotides are TGTGCCAGCAGCCACAGGGGGCGGGACACAGATACGCAGTATTTT.

This clone was recorded a few times. V and J are TRBV10-3 and TRBJ1-2; 9 bases align to TRBD1. CDR1 and CDR2 (germline): ENHRY, SYGVKD. Trimming took 7 bases from V and 2 from J; bases not matched to a gene: 8. The CDR3 has 15 amino acids. The CDR3 protein is CAIIDRQGENYGYTF. DNA for the CDR3: TGTGCCATCATAGATAGACAGGGGGAGAACTATGGCTACACCTTC.

Written as DNA, the CDR3 is TGCAGTGCTAGTCCAGGGGGCACTGAAGCTTTCTTT. Translated, it gives CSASPGGTEAFF. The chain couples TRBV20-1 to TRBJ1-1; 7 nucleotides align to TRBD1. J was trimmed by 4 bases and V by 3 bases; bases with no gene match: 2. Looked up from germline, CDR1 is DFQATT and CDR2 is SNEGSKA (reference sequence). The CDR3 totals 12 residues.

The V call is TRBV5-4, the J call TRBJ2-2; 8 bases are shared with TRBD2. V gave up 3 bases and J gave up 5 bases; unmatched junction bases: 9. The CDR3 loop spans 16 amino acids. Germline V CDR1 and CDR2: SGHNT, YYREEE (reference sequence). The CDR3 DNA reads as TGTGCCAGCAGCTCCATCGAGCGGGAGCGGACCGGGGAGCTGTTTTTT. Its translation: CASSSIERERTGELFF.

V gene TRBV5-1 combines with J gene TRBJ1-4; possible D gene TRBD1, 5 bases. CDR1 and CDR2 from the germline V gene are SGHRS and YFSETQ. This CDR3 has 16 amino acids. Trimming removed 4 bases from V and 4 bases from J, with 17 bases in between. In nucleotides, the CDR3 is TGCGCCAGCAGCGATCCGCGCGGGGCCCTTAATGAAAAACTGTTTTTT. Its protein is CASSDPRGALNEKLFF.

The V and J genes are TRBV4-3 and TRBJ2-1, with D possibly being TRBD2 (6 bases). Germline-derived CDR1 and CDR2 are LGHNA and YSLEER. Trimming removed 0 bases at V and 13 bases at J, with 13 bases between. The CDR3 is 13 residues long. This CDR3 is CASSQDLWEAQFF. CDR3 nucleotide sequence: TGCGCCAGCAGCCAAGATCTATGGGAGGCTCAGTTCTTC.

This clone was seen a few times. One junction end does not reproduce the germline sequence, and a read error may be involved. The rearrangement joins TRBV6-1 to TRBJ1-5, with D tentatively TRBD1 (6 bases). CDR1 is MNHNS and CDR2 is SASEGT in the germline V gene. This CDR3 is 11 amino acids long. DNA of the CDR3: TGTGCCAGCAGTGAGTTCCAGGGGCTGTATTTT. This gives the protein CASSEFQGLYF.

V is TRBV9 and J is TRBJ1-2; tentative D call: TRBD1 (5 bases). V lost 4 bases and J 4 bases, leaving 11 bases between the germline ends. Germline loops: CDR1 SGDLS, CDR2 YYNGEE. The CDR3 extends over 13 amino acids. The CDR3 loop reads CASSPDSFYGYTF. CDR3 nucleotides: TGTGCCAGCAGCCCCGACAGTTTCTATGGCTACACCTTC.

The chain joins TRBV12-5 to TRBJ1-2, with no clear D. The length of the CDR3 is 14 residues. The V end was cut by 9 bases, the J end by 4 bases, with 18 bases between. Germline CDR1 LGHNT, CDR2 FRNRAP. In DNA form, the CDR3 reads TGTGCTAGCCTATTTGGGGAGTGGGGCTATGGCTACACCTTC. Its protein is CASLFGEWGYGYTF.

The chain carries TRBV5-1 and TRBJ2-5; tentatively, D is TRBD1 (7 bases). The V end was cut by 3 bases, the J end by 7 bases, with 16 bases between. The CDR3 has 14 amino acids. Per the germline V gene, CDR1 is SGHRS and CDR2 is YFSETQ. CDR3 nucleotide sequence: TGCGCCAGCAGCTCTAGACTAGAGGGGGCGACCCAGTACTTC. The encoded protein is CASSSRLEGATQYF.

This clone was counted once. The rearrangement uses TRBV6-2 or TRBV6-3 and TRBJ1-1; the D is unclear. With 5 bases removed from V and 1 base from J, the gap between germline ends came to 23 bases. The V gene's germline CDR1 is MNHEY and CDR2 SVGEGT. The CDR3 is 18 amino acids. The CDR3, as DNA: TGTGCCAGCAGTCACTATCCCCGGGGAAAACTGGAGAACACTGAAGCTTTCTTT. This encodes CASSHYPRGKLENTEAFF.

The chain has TRBV28 and TRBJ2-7; possible D gene TRBD1, 6 bases. Germline-derived CDR1 and CDR2 are MDHEN and SYDVKM. Trimming took 0 bases from V and 3 from J, leaving 15 bases between them. The CDR3 has 16 residues. This chain's CDR3 is CASSLWSGAHFYEQYF. CDR3 nucleotides: TGTGCCAGCAGTTTATGGTCAGGGGCCCACTTCTACGAGCAGTACTTC.

This chain connects TRBV28 to TRBJ2-5, with 7 bases identical to TRBD2. This CDR3 is built from 14 residues. CDR1 is MDHEN and CDR2 is SYDVKM in the germline V gene. The V segment lost 4 bases and the J segment 4 bases; nucleotides outside the gene matches: 6. The CDR3 here is CASSSQAGTETQYF. The CDR3 bases are TGTGCCAGCAGTTCCCAAGCGGGAACAGAGACCCAGTACTTC.

Only one count was recorded for this clone. The V and J genes are TRBV5-6 and TRBJ2-2, with D possibly being TRBD1 (5 bases). There are 16 residues in the CDR3. Germline CDR1 reads SGHDT; CDR2 reads YYEEEE. V was shortened by 4 bases and J by 0 bases, with 13 bases between the two germline ends. The CDR3 reads CASSPDTFANTGELFF. The CDR3 DNA reads TGTGCCAGCAGCCCGGACACCTTCGCGAACACCGGGGAGCTGTTTTTT.

V usage is TRBV4-2 and J usage is TRBJ2-7, with a weak D call TRBD2 (7 bases). This CDR3 region has 16 residues. The V and J ends lost 0 bases and 3 bases respectively, with 15 bases between them. Germline CDR1 and CDR2: LGHNA and YNFKEQ. DNA for the CDR3: TGTGCCAGCAGCCAAGAGGGAGGGCAGGGGCGCTACGAGCAGTACTTC. Its translation is CASSQEGGQGRYEQYF.